This TCR beta chain was identified during a study of cytomegalovirus exposure and HLA in healthy donors (dated by TCRdb to 2016 to 2017). About the study as a whole: An earlier analysis of approximately 640 of the donors reported 250 to 350 Gb of sequence data and 120 million or so unique TCR beta sequences from roughly 200 million T cells. Roughly 300 gigabases of sequencing data and approximately 85 million unique TCR sequences were included in an early release covering 550 to 650 HLA-typed donors. Of the roughly 400 genotyped donors, 81% fell in the genetic ancestry cluster associated with self-reported Caucasian donors. The aim of the study was to test whether cataloging public T cell receptors could identify signatures of past pathogen exposure. The T cell repertoires of 666 subjects were profiled by immunosequencing and related to cytomegalovirus serostatus. In addition to the first cohort of 666 subjects, a separate validation cohort of 120 different subjects was used. To predict cytomegalovirus infection status, the study combined high-throughput TCR immunosequencing, statistical association of individual TCRs with disease status, and machine learning. A later analysis re-examined previously published TCR beta repertoires from roughly 720 donors and added high-resolution HLA genotyping to investigate patterns of TCR occurrence. In the later analysis, no new phenotypic data were used to find candidate immune exposures; instead, reliance was placed on TCR beta sequences and their occurrence across donors. An earlier analysis of some 500 of the donors applied high-throughput TCR beta sequencing to assess whether each TCR beta V gene segment acted as functional or pseudogenic. Donor age, sex, ethnicity and CMV serostatus were compiled alongside the repertoire data. In a later genetic analysis, genome-wide SNP genotypes for about three fifths of the roughly 670 donors were used, and that subset was treated as a discovery cohort. All discovery cohort repertoires had been generated on a single sequencing platform. HLA typing covered class I and class II loci at four-digit resolution. The number of donors typed differed by locus, with roughly 629-640 for A, B, C, DRB1 and DQB1, around 520 for DQA1, 606 for DPA1, and some 440 for DPB1. Because of strong linkage in the cohort, five DR-DQ haplotypes were treated as single units for association and clustering. Among about 390 genotyped donors of the cohort, an average of around 240,000 unique TCR beta nucleotide sequences were sequenced per donor, about a sixth of them non-productive. The research as a whole found: The only immune exposure information available for the cohort was CMV serostatus. A later genetic analysis associated a missense DCLRE1C variant with V-gene and J-gene trimming of TCR beta chains, and an independent cohort replicated the association. A later analysis reported that several top co-occurrence clusters appeared linked to parvovirus B19, influenza, CMV and Epstein-Barr virus. A group of highly shared sequence variants was considered likely to be a technical artifact of the sequencing pipeline. In a later analysis, most CMV-associated TCR beta chains were found to appear HLA-restricted, with HLA associations seemingly driven largely by CMV exposure. Because counts were too low, more than 15 rarely observed V segments, including chromosome 9 orphons, were excluded from the earlier analysis of a few hundred of the donors. Most TCR sequences were seen in very few donors, while some public TCRs were found in many individuals. A total of 164 TCR beta chains were listed by the study as associated with cytomegalovirus. A later analysis found that HLA-associated TCR beta chains were more clonally expanded and had lower generation probabilities than equally common non-associated chains. Assigning TCR associations to individual alleles was difficult when HLA alleles, especially DR and DQ, strongly co-occurred. Correlated functional status among segregating V segments might be attributable to linkage disequilibrium, but an unknown experimental factor could not be ruled out. An earlier analysis of some 560 of the donors showed that most TCR beta V segments appeared in productive rearrangements either about 87% or about 30% of the time, which broadly matched IMGT annotations. Sequencing depth was assumed to be roughly uniform across donors in the presence/absence analyses, though that assumption may not hold. Cytomegalovirus status was reported to be diagnosed by the classifier with high specificity and sensitivity in both the original and validation cohorts. A further reported finding was that TCR beta sequences accurately predicted the HLA-A and HLA-B alleles for most subjects in the first cohort. Because HLA typing was missing for some donors at each locus, association tests included only the typed subset. It was suggested by the authors that the approach could potentially be generalized to other disease states and immunological phenotypes. According to a later genetic analysis, donors in an Asian-associated ancestry cluster had fewer N-insertions in productive TCRs than the approximately 700-donor mean. Three of the identified cytomegalovirus-associated TCR beta chains were confirmed in vitro to be specific for cytomegalovirus antigens. A later analysis associated about 17,000 TCR beta sequences with specific HLA alleles at a false discovery rate of 0.05. In a later analysis, TCR association rates were found to vary across HLA loci, with the most associated TCRs seen for DRB1 alleles and the fewest for HLA-C alleles. Because the 87-base-pair reads could not distinguish some IMGT-functional V segments, including TRBV6-2 and TRBV6-3, those segments were excluded. Only TCR beta chains were sequenced in this cohort, and the absence of alpha or paired-chain data limited detectable features.

As to this clone: This clone's antigen is unknown. The record has no base qualities; no much larger clone is one base away.

In total, fewer than 750 healthy bone marrow donors made up the cohort. At the time of sampling, every cohort member was nominally healthy, though immune exposures that went unrecorded were likely present. The donor was CMV seronegative and belonged to the group of under 400 seronegative cohort members. A peripheral blood sample was provided by each donor, and peripheral blood mononuclear cells were used for TCR beta sequencing. Genomic DNA extraction from the blood cell samples was performed with the Qiagen DNeasy Blood Extraction Kit. The library came from the immunoSEQ multiplex PCR assay. A mixture of 60 forward primers for TCR Vbeta segments and 13 reverse primers for TCR Jbeta segments was used in the multiplex PCR. The CDR3 region of rearranged TCR beta genes was amplified from genomic DNA by a multiplex PCR assay. The Illumina HiSeq System was used to sequence the amplified TCR beta libraries as 87-base-pair reads. Turning to the authors' computational methods: A later analysis tallied tens of millions of unique TCR beta chains across the approximately 670 repertoires, and approximately 9.9 million of those chains were shared by two or more donors. To remove PCR and sequencing errors, raw reads were error-corrected and collapsed into unique sequences using a nearest-neighbor algorithm that merged closely related sequences. V, D and J gene segments were assigned by aligning CDR3 sequences to IMGT reference sequences. For a sequence to be retained, a match of at least six nucleotides was required to both a V gene segment and a J gene segment. Rearrangements were called productive when the CDR3 lacked stop codons and stayed in frame with V and J; all others were non-productive. Following IMGT convention, CDR3 was defined as the stretch from the second conserved V-encoded cysteine up to the conserved J-encoded phenylalanine. In an earlier analysis of around 570 of the donors, sequences lacking an unambiguous match to a single V gene segment were excluded. An earlier analysis of approximately 590 of the donors classified V segments as functional when productive rearrangements were above 56.7% and as segregating when the standard deviation between donors was above 5%. A statistical classification framework was built for diagnosing cytomegalovirus status from the catalog of TCR beta chain sequences. In a later analysis, TCR nucleotide sequences were compared against IMGT/GENE-DB human TR gene sequences so that V and J genes could be assigned. The TCRdist pipeline was used in a later analysis to assign CDR3 sequences and most-parsimonious VDJ recombination scenarios. A later analysis defined each TCR beta chain by its CDR3 amino acid sequence plus V-gene family, and excluded reads lacking a unique V-gene family. In a later analysis, 450 to 600 highly shared, low-generation-probability nucleotide sequences were removed to address suspected cross-contamination and a sequencing artifact. In a later analysis, a clonal expansion index for each public chain was calculated from normalized within-repertoire ranks of inferred template counts. Generation probabilities in a later analysis came from a VDJ recombination model fitted to out-of-frame rearrangements, and those results were checked against IGoR. A later analysis scored TCR-TCR, TCR-HLA and TCR-CMV co-occurrence with hypergeometric tests, applying a repertoire-size bias correction to TCR pairs. To estimate false discovery rates, a later analysis permuted the HLA or CMV assignments 20 times. A later analysis grouped co-occurring TCRs with DBSCAN, adding TCRdist sequence similarity when clustering within HLA-allele-positive subsets. Repertoires with fewer than 30,000 or more than 120,000 public chains were left out of co-occurrence clustering, as were five repertoires with anomalous nucleotide sharing. Entries here come from immuneACCESS through TCRdb and include only in-frame sequences with V and J called. Some clones fail to appear in such tables; in the studies checked, an unresolved V gene covers under half of the shortfall, and the cause of the remainder is unknown. That table gives V, J and clone size, and the DNA gave D and trimming. This sample has around 150,000 clones in its table, and about 80% of those were observed once. Roughly 1% of the sample rests with the top ten.

V is shortened by 4 bases, J by 8 bases, and the region joining them spans 17 bases. From cysteine to phenylalanine, the CDR3 is 13 amino acids long. The read is trimmed to its CDR3 DNA, 39 bases read in frame from base 1. Looking up the germline V gene yields CDR1 SQVTM and CDR2 ANQGSEA. The sequence is built from TRBV29-1 and TRBJ1-2, with TRBD1 perhaps the D gene, on 6 matching bases. This sequence was found in a woman aged 40 to 50 in good health and CMV-seronegative. Input material: PBMCs. The bases are TGCAGCGTTGGGGGGGGACAAGAGTACGGCTACACCTTC. The resulting protein is CSVGGGQEYGYTF.